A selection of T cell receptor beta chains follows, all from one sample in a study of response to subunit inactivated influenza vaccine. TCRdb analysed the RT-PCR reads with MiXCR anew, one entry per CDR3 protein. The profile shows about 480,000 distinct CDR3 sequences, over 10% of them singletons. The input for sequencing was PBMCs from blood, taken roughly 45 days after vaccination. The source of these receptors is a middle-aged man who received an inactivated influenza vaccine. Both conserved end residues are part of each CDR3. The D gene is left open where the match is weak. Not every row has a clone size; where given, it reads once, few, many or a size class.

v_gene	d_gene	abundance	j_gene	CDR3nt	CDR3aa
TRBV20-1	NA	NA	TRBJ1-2	TGCAGTGCTTATGAATCTAGTGGCTACACCTTC	CSAYESSGYTF
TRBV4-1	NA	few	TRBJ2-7	TGCGCCAGCAGCCAAGGGGGATTTCACGAGCAGTACTTC	CASSQGGFHEQYF
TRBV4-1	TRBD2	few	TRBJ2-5	TGCGCCAGCAGCCAACCACAAGGGACTAGCGCAGAGACCCAGTACTTC	CASSQPQGTSAETQYF
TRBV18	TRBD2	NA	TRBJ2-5	TGTGCCAGCTCACCAGGGCGGGGGGCGCAAGAGACCCAGTACTTC	CASSPGRGAQETQYF
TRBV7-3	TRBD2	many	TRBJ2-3	TGTGCCAGCAGTCCAAGGGAGGGCACGCAGTATTTT	CASSPREGTQYF
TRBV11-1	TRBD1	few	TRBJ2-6	TGTGCCAGCAGTCTTTACGGGGGACAGGGCTCTGGGGCCAACGTCCTGACTTTC	CASSLYGGQGSGANVLTF
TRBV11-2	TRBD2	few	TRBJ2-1	TGTGCCAGCAGCTTAGTACTAGCACGGGAGGTTGAGCAGTTCTTC	CASSLVLAREVEQFF
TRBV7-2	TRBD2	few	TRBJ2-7	TGTGCCAGCAGCCCGGCAAGCGGAAGCGGGAGGGTCGAGCAGTACTTC	CASSPASGSGRVEQYF
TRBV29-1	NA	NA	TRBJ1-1	TGCAGCGTTGTTCGGGGAGGTGTGAACACTGAAGCTTTCTTT	CSVVRGGVNTEAFF
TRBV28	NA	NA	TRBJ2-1	TGTGCCAGCAGTTTTGTACAGAACAATGAGCAGTTCTTC	CASSFVQNNEQFF
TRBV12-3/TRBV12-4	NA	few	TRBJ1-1	TGTGCCAGCACCCTAAGGCACCCGGCCACTGAAGCTTTCTTT	CASTLRHPATEAFF
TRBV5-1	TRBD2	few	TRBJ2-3	TGCGCCAGCAGCTTGGGCGGGAGGGACGCAGATACGCAGTATTTT	CASSLGGRDADTQYF
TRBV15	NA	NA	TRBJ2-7	TGTGCCACCAGCAGACCCGGGGACCACTCGAACGAGCAGTACTTC	CATSRPGDHSNEQYF
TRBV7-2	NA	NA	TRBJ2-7	TGTGCCAGCAGTCGAAACGGACCCACCTACGAGCAGTACTTC	CASSRNGPTYEQYF
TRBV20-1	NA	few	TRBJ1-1	TGCAGTGCTTCCGGGAGCTCGGGGGAAGCTTTCTTT	CSASGSSGEAFF
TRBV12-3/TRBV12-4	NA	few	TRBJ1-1	TGTGCCAGCAGGAAAATATTGAACACTGAAGCTTTCTTT	CASRKILNTEAFF
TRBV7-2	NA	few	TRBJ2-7	TGTGCCAGCAGCTCCCCAATGCGCTACGAGCAGTACTTC	CASSSPMRYEQYF
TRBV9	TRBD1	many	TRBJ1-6	TGTGCCAGCAGCACTCGACAGGGTGGTTCACCCCTCCACTTT	CASSTRQGGSPLHF
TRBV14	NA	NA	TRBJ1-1	TGTGCCAGCAGCCACTTAGGCACTGAAGCTTTCTTT	CASSHLGTEAFF
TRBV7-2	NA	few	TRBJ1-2	TGTGCCAGCAGCTCAAGGGTAGCAAACTATGGCTACACCTTC	CASSSRVANYGYTF
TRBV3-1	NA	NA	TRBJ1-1	TGTGCCAGCAGCCAAAAGGTCGGCATAAAAGCTTTCTTT	CASSQKVGIKAFF
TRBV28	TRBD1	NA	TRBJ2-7	TGTGCCAGCAGTTTAACCGGGACAGGGGCAGGCGAGCAGTACTTC	CASSLTGTGAGEQYF
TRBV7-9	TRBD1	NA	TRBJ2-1	TGTGCCAGCAGCTTAGCATTGACAGGGGGCAATGAGCAGTTCTTC	CASSLALTGGNEQFF
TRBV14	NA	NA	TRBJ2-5	TGTGCCAGCAGCCCCTACGGGGAAGAGACCCAGTACTTC	CASSPYGEETQYF
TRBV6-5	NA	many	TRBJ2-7	TGTGCCAGCAAAGAGGGGCTGGGCGAGCAGTACTTC	CASKEGLGEQYF
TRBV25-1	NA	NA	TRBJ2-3	TGTGCCAGCAGTGAAGATATGGGGGCAGATACGCAGTATTTT	CASSEDMGADTQYF
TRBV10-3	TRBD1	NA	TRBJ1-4	TGTGCCATCAGTCAACAGGGGGCTGGTAATGAAAAACTGTTTTTT	CAISQQGAGNEKLFF
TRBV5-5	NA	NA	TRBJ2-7	TGTGCCAGCAGCTTGGGACAGTTCCTATACTACGAGCAGTACTTC	CASSLGQFLYYEQYF
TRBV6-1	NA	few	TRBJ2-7	TGTGCCAGCGGGAGCCAGGGAAGAGGGCTCGAGCAGTACTTC	CASGSQGRGLEQYF